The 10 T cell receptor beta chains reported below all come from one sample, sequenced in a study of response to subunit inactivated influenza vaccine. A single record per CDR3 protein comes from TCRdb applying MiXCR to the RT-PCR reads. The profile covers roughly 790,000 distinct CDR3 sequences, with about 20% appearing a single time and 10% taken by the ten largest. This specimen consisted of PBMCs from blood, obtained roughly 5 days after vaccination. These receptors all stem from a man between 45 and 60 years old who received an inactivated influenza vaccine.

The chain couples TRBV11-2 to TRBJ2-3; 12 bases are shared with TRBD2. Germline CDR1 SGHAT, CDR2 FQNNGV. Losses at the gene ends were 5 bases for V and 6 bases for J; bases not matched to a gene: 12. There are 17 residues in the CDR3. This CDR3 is CASSRWGLAGGPDTQYF. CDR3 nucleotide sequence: TGTGCCAGCAGCCGCTGGGGTCTAGCGGGGGGGCCTGATACGCAGTATTTT. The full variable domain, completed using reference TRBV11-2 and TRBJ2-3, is EAGVAQSPRYKIIEKRQSVAFWCNPISGHATLYWYQQILGQGPKLLIQFQNNGVVDDSQLPKDRFSAERLKGVDSTLKIQPAKLEDSAVYLCASSRWGLAGGPDTQYFGPGTRLTVL.

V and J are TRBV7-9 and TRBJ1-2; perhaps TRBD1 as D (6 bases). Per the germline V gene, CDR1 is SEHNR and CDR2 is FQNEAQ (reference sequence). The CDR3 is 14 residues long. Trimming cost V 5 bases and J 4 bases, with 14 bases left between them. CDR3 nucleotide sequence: TGTGCCAGCAGCGAAGGAGGGGGTGGCTATGGCTACACCTTC. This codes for CASSEGGGGYGYTF.

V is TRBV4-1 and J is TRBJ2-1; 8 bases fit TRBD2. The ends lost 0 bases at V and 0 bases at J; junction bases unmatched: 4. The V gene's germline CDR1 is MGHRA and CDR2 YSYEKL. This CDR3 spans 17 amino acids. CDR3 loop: CASSQESGSSSYNEQFF. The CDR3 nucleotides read TGCGCCAGCAGCCAAGAGAGCGGGAGCAGCTCCTACAATGAGCAGTTCTTC.

CDR3 DNA: TGCGCCAGCAGCCCTCTGGGAGGGGACGAGCAGTACTTC. Its translation is CASSPLGGDEQYF. This chain joins TRBV4-3 and TRBJ2-7; TRBD2 aligns across 7 bases. The CDR3 contains 13 residues. Germline V gene lookup returns CDR1 LGHNA and CDR2 YSLEER. Trimming took 4 bases from V and 5 from J; bases not matched to a gene: 5.

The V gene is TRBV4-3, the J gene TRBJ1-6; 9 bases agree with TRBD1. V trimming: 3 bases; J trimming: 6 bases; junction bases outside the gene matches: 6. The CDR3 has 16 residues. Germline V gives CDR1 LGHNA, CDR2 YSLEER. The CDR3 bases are TGCGCCAGCAGCCAGAGGGACAGGGCGATTAATTCACCCCTCCACTTT. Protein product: CASSQRDRAINSPLHF.

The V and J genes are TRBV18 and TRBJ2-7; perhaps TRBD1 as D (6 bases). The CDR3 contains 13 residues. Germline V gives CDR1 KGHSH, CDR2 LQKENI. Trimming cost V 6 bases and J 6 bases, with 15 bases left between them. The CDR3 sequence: CASSPGTLGEQYF. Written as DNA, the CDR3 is TGTGCCAGCTCCCCCGGGACATTAGGCGAGCAGTACTTC.

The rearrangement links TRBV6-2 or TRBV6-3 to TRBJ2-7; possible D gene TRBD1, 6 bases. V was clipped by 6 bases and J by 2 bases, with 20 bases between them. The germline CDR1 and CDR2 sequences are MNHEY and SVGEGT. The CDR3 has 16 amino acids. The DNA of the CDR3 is TGTGCCAGCAGCCAACTCCCGGGACACCGACCCTACGAGCAGTACTTC. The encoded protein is CASSQLPGHRPYEQYF.

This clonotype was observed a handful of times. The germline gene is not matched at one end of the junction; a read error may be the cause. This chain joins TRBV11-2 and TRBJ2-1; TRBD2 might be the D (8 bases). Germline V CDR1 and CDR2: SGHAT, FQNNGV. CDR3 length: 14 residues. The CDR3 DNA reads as TGCCCGGGGGGGGAGGACAGGTCCTACAATGAGCAGTTCTTC. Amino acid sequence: CPGGEDRSYNEQFF.

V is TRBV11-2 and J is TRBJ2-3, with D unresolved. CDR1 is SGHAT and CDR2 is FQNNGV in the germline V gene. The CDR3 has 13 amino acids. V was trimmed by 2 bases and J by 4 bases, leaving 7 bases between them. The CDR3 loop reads CASSLLDPDTQYF. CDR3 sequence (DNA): TGTGCCAGCAGCTTATTGGATCCAGATACGCAGTATTTT.

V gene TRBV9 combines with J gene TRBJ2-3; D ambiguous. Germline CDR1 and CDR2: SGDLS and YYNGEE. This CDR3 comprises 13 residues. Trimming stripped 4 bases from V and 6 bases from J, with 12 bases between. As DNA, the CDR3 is TGTGCCAGCAGCTCCTCGTCATGGGATACGCAGTATTTT. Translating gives CASSSSSWDTQYF.